This passage covers 15 T cell receptor beta chains from one sample sequenced in a study of cytomegalovirus exposure and HLA in healthy donors. Measured with immunoSEQ multiplex PCR; TCRdb has only the in-frame clones, and not every one. The table lists about 98,000 clones, approximately 84% of them singletons, with 6% to 6.5% in the top ten. The sample taken for sequencing was PBMCs. These receptors came from a young man in good health and CMV-seropositive.

This clone has more than one count but fewer than ten. The CDR3 sequence: CASSYITQGLPYF. The DNA of the CDR3 is TGTGCCAGCAGCTATATTACACAGGGGCTTCCGTACTTC. This chain uses TRBV11-2 with TRBJ2-7; 7 nucleotides agree with TRBD1. CDR1 is SGHAT, CDR2 FQNNGV, per germline. This CDR3 comprises 13 residues. J lost 12 bases, V lost 4 bases, and 12 bases had no gene match.

The J gene is TRBJ2-7, the V gene TRBV28; 7 bases agree with TRBD1. Germline CDR1 MDHEN, CDR2 SYDVKM. The ends lost 0 bases at V and 3 bases at J; junction bases unmatched: 5. The CDR3 contains 15 residues. The CDR3 here is CASSLWAGGIYEQYF. For the CDR3, the DNA is TGTGCCAGCAGTTTATGGGCAGGGGGTATCTACGAGCAGTACTTC.

The chain couples TRBV9 to TRBJ2-1; 10 bases are shared with TRBD2. Looked up from germline, CDR1 is SGDLS and CDR2 is YYNGEE. The V segment lost 4 bases and the J segment 0 bases; nucleotides outside the gene matches: 10. This CDR3 region has 18 residues. CDR3 region: CASSPRTSGDDSYNEQFF. In DNA, the CDR3 is TGTGCCAGCAGCCCCCGGACTAGCGGAGACGACTCCTACAATGAGCAGTTCTTC.

The CDR3 DNA follows: TGTGCCAGCAGCTTAATCAGGGGGCGAATTGAAAAACTGTTTTTT. Its translation: CASSLIRGRIEKLFF. This chain uses TRBV7-9 with TRBJ1-4; the match to TRBD1 covers 8 bases. The germline CDR1 and CDR2 sequences are SEHNR and FQNEAQ (reference sequence). The CDR3 is 15 amino acids. J was trimmed by 7 bases and V by 2 bases; bases with no gene match: 6.

J is TRBJ2-1 and V is TRBV5-6; 7 bases line up with TRBD2. Germline CDR1 and CDR2: SGHDT and YYEEEE. Trimming at V came to 6 bases and at J to 9 bases, leaving 12 bases not matched to a gene. The CDR3 loop spans 14 amino acids. The CDR3 bases are TGTGCCAGCACTTTCGGGGGGAGTAACGGTGAGCAGTTCTTC. This sequence encodes CASTFGGSNGEQFF.

The chain links TRBV10-1 to TRBJ2-1, with a weak D call TRBD1 (6 bases). Germline assignment: CDR1 WNHNN and CDR2 SYGVQD (reference sequence). V shed 4 bases and J shed 5 bases, with 9 bases lying between them. The CDR3 totals 13 residues. CDR3 region: CASSGNRDNEQFF. The CDR3 bases are TGCGCCAGCAGTGGAAACAGGGACAATGAGCAGTTCTTC.

J is TRBJ2-1 and V is TRBV28; D is uncertain. The CDR3 loop spans 13 amino acids. Germline V gene sequence: CDR1 MDHEN, CDR2 SYDVKM. Trimming pared 4 bases from V and 2 bases from J, leaving 6 bases between. The CDR3 DNA sequence: TGTGCCAGCAGTTCCGAGGCCTACAATGAGCAGTTCTTC. Amino acids: CASSSEAYNEQFF.

The V gene is TRBV4-3, the J gene TRBJ1-2; D remains ambiguous. The V gene lost 1 base and the J gene lost 8 bases, with 14 bases spanning the gap. The CDR3 contains 14 residues. Germline CDR1 and CDR2: LGHNA and YSLEER. CDR3 DNA: TGCGCCAGCAGCCAAGGTGCAGGCCTTCTCGGCTACACCTTC. Translation: CASSQGAGLLGYTF.

The chain links TRBV6-5 to TRBJ2-1, with D possibly TRBD2 on 6 matching bases. The CDR3 spans 14 residues. Trimming removed 7 bases at V and 4 bases at J, with 14 bases between. Germline V lookup: CDR1 MNHEY, CDR2 SVGAGI. CDR3 coding DNA: TGTGCCAGCATGCGGCGGGAACGTTACAATGAGCAGTTCTTC. Amino acids: CASMRRERYNEQFF.

This chain connects TRBV10-3 to TRBJ2-7, with 8 bases matching TRBD2. This CDR3 is built from 12 residues. The germline V gene encodes CDR1 ENHRY and CDR2 SYGVKD. The CDR3 coding sequence is TGTGCTACTAGCGGAAGCTCCTACGAGCAGTACTTC. Its protein product is CATSGSSYEQYF.

The chain is built from TRBV28 and TRBJ2-7; 11 bases are shared with TRBD1. The CDR3 extends over 17 amino acids. Unmatched junction bases numbered 10, after V lost 3 bases and J lost 3 bases. From germline, CDR1 is MDHEN and CDR2 SYDVKM. The CDR3 is CASSFPSRDRGIYEQYF. The CDR3 DNA reads as TGTGCCAGCAGTTTCCCTTCCCGGGACAGGGGGATCTACGAGCAGTACTTC.

The rearrangement uses TRBV13 and TRBJ1-4, with D unclear. Per the germline V gene, CDR1 is PRHDT and CDR2 is FYEKMQ (reference sequence). CDR3 length: 15 amino acids. Deletions cut 2 bases from V and 7 bases from J, with 14 bases between. CDR3 in amino acids: CASSLSLGPFEKLFF. CDR3 DNA: TGTGCCAGCAGCTTATCCCTTGGGCCGTTTGAAAAACTGTTTTTT.

This clone occurred once. V is TRBV2 and J is TRBJ2-7; a possible D gene is TRBD1 (5 bases). Germline assignment: CDR1 SNHLY and CDR2 FYNNEI. V lost 2 bases, J lost 1 base, and 9 bases lay in between. This CDR3 has 14 residues. The CDR3 sequence: CASSEQGTSYEQYF. The CDR3 nucleotides are TGTGCCAGCAGTGAACAGGGTACTTCCTACGAGCAGTACTTC.

The chain uses TRBV4-3 and TRBJ1-2; D unresolved. Per the germline V gene, CDR1 is LGHNA and CDR2 is YSLEER. The CDR3 is made up of 15 amino acids. V was clipped by 0 bases and J by 7 bases, with 15 bases between them. The CDR3 sequence: CASSQEANLVVGYTF. CDR3 nucleotide sequence: TGCGCCAGCAGCCAAGAAGCCAACCTGGTAGTTGGCTACACCTTC.

The chain is built from TRBV28 and TRBJ2-7, with D possibly TRBD2 on 5 matching bases. The germline gives CDR1 MDHEN, CDR2 SYDVKM. V gave up 9 bases and J gave up 2 bases, with 14 bases separating them. CDR3 size: 13 residues. DNA for the CDR3: TGTGCCAGTCTGAGCGGAGTAGCCTACGAGCAGTACTTC. Its protein is CASLSGVAYEQYF.